The 24 T cell receptor beta chains below all came from one sample that was sequenced in a study of blood T cell repertoires in COVID-19. Repertoires were generated with immunoSEQ multiplex PCR, while TCRdb's copy carries only in-frame clones and drops some. The table has fewer than 200,000 clones, 80% to 85% seen once. The sequenced material came from peripheral blood. The receptor set was obtained from a woman aged 65 to 85 with COVID-19, enrolled during active disease.

The chain has TRBV20-1 and TRBJ1-1, with unresolved D. The CDR3 is made up of 10 amino acids. Germline loops: CDR1 DFQATT, CDR2 SNEGSKA (reference sequence). With 0 bases removed from V and 8 bases from J, the gap between germline ends came to 4 bases. CDR3 loop: CSARDLEAFF. In nucleotides, the CDR3 is TGCAGTGCTAGAGACCTAGAAGCTTTCTTT.

The rearrangement uses TRBV19 and TRBJ1-6, with D perhaps TRBD1 (5 bases). From germline, CDR1 is LNHDA and CDR2 SQIVND (reference sequence). Trimming shortened V by 5 bases and J by 4 bases, and 15 bases separated the two germline ends. CDR3 length: 16 amino acids. CDR3 nucleotides: TGTGCCAGTAGTGCGGGGAGGGGAGTATATAATTCACCCCTCCACTTT. This encodes CASSAGRGVYNSPLHF.

The chain is built from TRBV27 and TRBJ2-3, with 11 bases that match TRBD2. V lost 8 bases and J lost 6; bases outside the gene matches: 7. The length of the CDR3 is 14 residues. Germline V lookup: CDR1 MNHEY, CDR2 SMNVEV (reference sequence). The CDR3 protein is CASRPLAGGDTQYF. The CDR3 coding sequence is TGTGCCAGCCGGCCGCTAGCGGGAGGTGATACGCAGTATTTT.

The V and J genes are TRBV29-1 and TRBJ1-1, with D perhaps matching TRBD1 (5 bases). The CDR3 is 13 residues long. Germline assignment: CDR1 SQVTM and CDR2 ANQGSEA. V lost 5 bases and J 4 bases, leaving 14 bases between the germline ends. CDR3 sequence (DNA): TGCAGCGTTTTATCAGGGCTCGGCACTGAAGCTTTCTTT. Translation: CSVLSGLGTEAFF.

The chain recombines TRBV7-3 with TRBJ2-3; possibly TRBD2 for D (5 bases). Germline loops: CDR1 SGHTA, CDR2 FQGTGA. CDR3 length: 14 residues. Trimming stripped 3 bases from V and 0 bases from J, with 7 bases between. CDR3 in amino acids: CASSLRASTDTQYF. The CDR3 nucleotides are TGTGCCAGCAGCTTGCGGGCCAGCACAGATACGCAGTATTTT.

The V call is TRBV28, the J call TRBJ2-7; a weak D match, TRBD2 (6 bases). Germline-derived CDR1 and CDR2 are MDHEN and SYDVKM. The CDR3 loop spans 13 amino acids. V was cut by 1 base and J by 6 bases, with 10 bases left in between. Here the CDR3 reads CASSLYKGGEQYF. The CDR3 region has the DNA TGTGCCAGCAGTTTATATAAGGGAGGCGAGCAGTACTTC.

The chain employs TRBV7-2 and TRBJ2-1, with D perhaps matching TRBD1 (6 bases). Germline V gene lookup returns CDR1 SGHTA and CDR2 FQGNSA. V was pared by 1 base and J by 7 bases, with 17 bases between. CDR3 size: 16 residues. Written as DNA, the CDR3 is TGTGCCAGCAGCTTAGTGAAAACAGGGAAGGGAAATGAGCAGTTCTTC. It encodes CASSLVKTGKGNEQFF.

This clone appeared a single time. V usage is TRBV11-3 and J usage is TRBJ2-7; the match to TRBD2 covers 11 bases. The J segment lost 0 bases and the V segment lost 3 bases, leaving 7 bases of the junction unmatched. The CDR3 extends over 17 amino acids. Germline loops: CDR1 SGHNT, CDR2 YENEEA. The CDR3 is CASSLLPGTSGSYEQYF. The CDR3 DNA reads TGTGCCAGCAGCTTGCTCCCCGGGACTAGCGGCTCCTACGAGCAGTACTTC.

The chain joins TRBV19 to TRBJ1-1, with 8 bases fitting TRBD1. V was pared by 3 bases and J by 0 bases, with 3 bases of the junction left unmatched. Germline CDR1 is LNHDA and CDR2 is SQIVND (reference sequence). CDR3 length: 15 residues. CDR3 in DNA: TGTGCCAGTAGTATCGGGACAGGTATGAACACTGAAGCTTTCTTT. It specifies CASSIGTGMNTEAFF.

The CDR3 here is CASSLWQILGNEQYF. CDR3 DNA sequence: TGTGCCAGCAGCTTGTGGCAAATACTAGGAAACGAGCAGTACTTC. The chain links TRBV5-6 to TRBJ2-7; D is perhaps TRBD2 (5 bases). This CDR3 spans 15 amino acids. The V end lost 1 base, the J end lost 5 bases, and 16 bases lay between the germline ends. Per the germline V gene, CDR1 is SGHDT and CDR2 is YYEEEE. The full variable domain, with the rest looked up from reference TRBV5-6 and TRBJ2-7, is DAGVTQSPTHLIKTRGQQVTLRCSPKSGHDTVSWYQQALGQGPQFIFQYYEEEERQRGNFPDRFSGHQFPNYSSELNVNALLLGDSALYLCASSLWQILGNEQYFGPGTRLTVT.

The chain joins TRBV5-4 to TRBJ2-5; 7 bases line up with TRBD1. The V gene's germline CDR1 is SGHNT and CDR2 YYREEE (reference sequence). The length of the CDR3 is 14 residues. The junction had 8 bases not matched to a gene; V was cut back by 4 bases and J by 5 bases. CDR3 amino acids: CASSDDRERETQYF. In nucleotides, the CDR3 is TGTGCCAGCAGCGACGACAGGGAGAGGGAGACCCAGTACTTC.

This clone showed up just once. This chain uses TRBV24-1 with TRBJ1-2; tentatively, D is TRBD1 (5 bases). This CDR3 contains 13 residues. Between the trimmed V and J ends, which lost 2 bases and 6 bases, there was a span of 9 bases. The germline V gene encodes CDR1 KGHDR and CDR2 SFDVKD. CDR3 protein: CATSDSPTDGYTF. The CDR3 nucleotides are TGTGCCACCAGTGATTCCCCGACAGATGGCTACACCTTC.

As DNA, the CDR3 is TGTGCCAGCAGCGCTCCGGACAGGGATACTCAGCCCCAGCATTTT. The encoded protein is CASSAPDRDTQPQHF. The chain employs TRBV21-1 and TRBJ1-5; the table's D call TRBD1 went unverified against the DNA. TRBV21-1 is marked as a pseudogene. The CDR3 length is 15 residues.

The chain couples TRBV19 to TRBJ2-7; D gene ambiguous. The CDR3 is 14 amino acids. From germline, CDR1 is LNHDA and CDR2 SQIVND (reference sequence). V lost 7 bases and J lost 1, with 14 bases in between. CDR3 coding DNA: TGTGCCAGTAAAATTTCCCGTAATTCCTACGAGCAGTACTTC. Amino acids: CASKISRNSYEQYF.

J is TRBJ2-1 and V is TRBV28; 10 bases are a match to TRBD2. This CDR3 comprises 18 residues. The trim removed 1 base at V and 3 bases at J, leaving 9 bases unmatched. The V gene's germline CDR1 is MDHEN and CDR2 SYDVKM. The CDR3 loop is CASSLLGLAEGSYNEQFF. Written as DNA, the CDR3 is TGTGCCAGCAGTTTATTAGGACTAGCGGAAGGGAGCTACAATGAGCAGTTCTTC.

Of note for this clone: At one end, the junction sequence differs from germline, possibly due to a read error. The chain is built from TRBV5-4 and TRBJ2-3, with 13 bases that match TRBD2. The CDR3 totals 17 residues. The germline CDR1 and CDR2 sequences are SGHNT and YYREEE (reference sequence). The CDR3 nucleotides read TGTGCCAGCAGATTGGGAGGACTAGCGGGAGATAAAGATACGCAGTATTTT. Translating it yields CASRLGGLAGDKDTQYF. Full variable domain (rest looked up from reference TRBV5-4 and TRBJ2-3): ETGVTQSPTHLIKTRGQQVTLRCSSQSGHNTVSWYQQALGQGPQFIFQYYREEENGRGNFPPRFSGLQFPNYSSELNVNALELDDSALYLCASRLGGLAGDKDTQYFGPGTRLTVL.

This chain's CDR3 is CASSTLAGGVNEQFF. CDR3 nucleotide sequence: TGTGCCAGCAGTACACTAGCGGGAGGGGTCAATGAGCAGTTCTTC. V gene TRBV6-5 combines with J gene TRBJ2-1; 13 bases agree with TRBD2. Germline assignment: CDR1 MNHEY and CDR2 SVGAGI. J was trimmed by 6 bases and V by 5 bases; bases with no gene match: 4. The CDR3 sequence is 15 residues long.

This sequence joins TRBV6-5 and TRBJ1-3; possible D gene TRBD1, 6 bases. V shed 9 bases and J shed 4 bases, with 16 bases lying between them. This CDR3 spans 14 amino acids. The germline gives CDR1 MNHEY, CDR2 SVGAGI. The CDR3 coding sequence is TGTGCCAGTGATCAGGGGATGGGAGGAAACACCATATATTTT. This codes for CASDQGMGGNTIYF.

This clone was found once. The chain joins TRBV4-3 to TRBJ2-3; D ambiguous. Germline CDR1 is LGHNA and CDR2 is YSLEER. V was pared by 0 bases and J by 6 bases, with 7 bases between. The length of the CDR3 is 13 residues. The CDR3 bases are TGCGCCAGCAGCCAAGAACGGTCGGATACGCAGTATTTT. Translated: CASSQERSDTQYF.

This clone has a handful of counts. J is TRBJ2-2 and V is TRBV4-3, with 8 bases lining up with TRBD1. CDR3 length: 15 residues. Germline V lookup: CDR1 LGHNA, CDR2 YSLEER. J gave up 6 bases and V 8 bases, and 11 bases lay outside the gene matches. The CDR3 loop is CASRVGQGYPGELFF. The CDR3 nucleotides are TGCGCCAGCCGGGTTGGACAGGGATATCCCGGGGAGCTGTTTTTT.

This clone was observed a handful of times. The chain combines TRBV5-1 with TRBJ2-1; 10 nucleotides agree with TRBD1. The CDR3 length is 16 residues. The germline V gene has CDR1 SGHRS and CDR2 YFSETQ. V dropped 4 bases and J dropped 2; count of bases not matched to a gene: 6. Written as DNA, the CDR3 is TGCGCCAGCAGCCCCGGACAGGGGGGAACCTACAATGAGCAGTTCTTC. It translates to CASSPGQGGTYNEQFF.

The V gene is TRBV7-2, the J gene TRBJ2-5; 13 bases agree with TRBD2. V was pared by 7 bases and J by 5 bases, with 4 bases of the junction left unmatched. Germline CDR1 reads SGHTA; CDR2 reads FQGNSA. The CDR3 runs 14 residues. The CDR3 nucleotides are TGTGCCAGCACCAAGACTAGCGGGAGGGAGACCCAGTACTTC. This gives the protein CASTKTSGRETQYF. Variable domain in full (rest from reference TRBV7-2 and TRBJ2-5): GAGVSQSPSNKVTEKGKDVELRCDPISGHTALYWYRQSLGQGLEFLIYFQGNSAPDKSGLPSDRFSAERTGGSVSTLTIQRTQQEDSAVYLCASTKTSGRETQYFGPGTRLLVL.

This clone was detected many times. The CDR3 sequence: CASSIVTGSGELFF. CDR3 DNA sequence: TGTGCCAGTAGTATAGTGACAGGGTCCGGGGAGCTGTTTTTT. This chain joins TRBV19 and TRBJ2-2; 7 nucleotides align to TRBD1. Germline V gene sequence: CDR1 LNHDA, CDR2 SQIVND (reference sequence). The trim removed 1 base at V and 6 bases at J, leaving 2 bases unmatched. This CDR3 is 14 amino acids long.

The chain combines TRBV29-1 with TRBJ1-2, with 10 bases matching TRBD1. The V segment lost 4 bases and the J segment 3 bases; nucleotides outside the gene matches: 2. From germline, CDR1 is SQVTM and CDR2 ANQGSEA. The CDR3 contains 13 residues. The CDR3 is CSVGQGADYGYTF. DNA for the CDR3: TGCAGCGTTGGACAGGGGGCAGACTATGGCTACACCTTC.